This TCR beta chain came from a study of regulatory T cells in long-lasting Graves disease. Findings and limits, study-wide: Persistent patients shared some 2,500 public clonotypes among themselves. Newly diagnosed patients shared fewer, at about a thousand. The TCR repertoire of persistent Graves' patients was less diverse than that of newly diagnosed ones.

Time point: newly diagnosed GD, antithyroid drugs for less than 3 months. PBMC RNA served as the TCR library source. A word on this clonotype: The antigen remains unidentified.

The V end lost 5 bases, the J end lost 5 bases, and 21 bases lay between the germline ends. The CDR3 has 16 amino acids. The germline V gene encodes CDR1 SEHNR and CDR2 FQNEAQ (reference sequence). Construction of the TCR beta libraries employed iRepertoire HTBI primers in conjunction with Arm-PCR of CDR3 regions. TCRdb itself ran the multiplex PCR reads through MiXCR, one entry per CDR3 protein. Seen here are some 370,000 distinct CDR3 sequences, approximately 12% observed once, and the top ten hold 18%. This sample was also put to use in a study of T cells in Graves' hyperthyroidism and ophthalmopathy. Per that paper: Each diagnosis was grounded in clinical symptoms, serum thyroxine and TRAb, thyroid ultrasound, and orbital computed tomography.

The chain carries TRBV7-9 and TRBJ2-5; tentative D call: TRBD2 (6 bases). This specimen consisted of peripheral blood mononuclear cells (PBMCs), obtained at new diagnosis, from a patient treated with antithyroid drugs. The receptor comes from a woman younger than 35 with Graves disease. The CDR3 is CASSPAPPRSGETQYF. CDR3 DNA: TGTGCCAGCAGCCCGGCCCCACCGAGGAGCGGGGAGACCCAGTACTTC.